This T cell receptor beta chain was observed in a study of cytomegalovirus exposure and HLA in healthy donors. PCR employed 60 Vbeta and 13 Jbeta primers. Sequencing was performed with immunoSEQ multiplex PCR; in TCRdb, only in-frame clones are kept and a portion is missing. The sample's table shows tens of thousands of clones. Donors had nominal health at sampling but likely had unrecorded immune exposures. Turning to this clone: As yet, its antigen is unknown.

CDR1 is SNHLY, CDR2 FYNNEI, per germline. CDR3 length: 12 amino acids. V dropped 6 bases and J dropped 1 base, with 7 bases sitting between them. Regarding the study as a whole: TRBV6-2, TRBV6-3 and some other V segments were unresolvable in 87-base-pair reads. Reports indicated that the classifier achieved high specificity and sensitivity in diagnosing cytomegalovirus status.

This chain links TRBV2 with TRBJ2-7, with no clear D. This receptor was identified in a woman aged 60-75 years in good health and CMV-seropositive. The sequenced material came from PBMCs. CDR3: CASRLQSYEQYF. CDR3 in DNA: TGTGCCAGCAGGTTGCAGTCCTACGAGCAGTACTTC.